Detailed here is one T cell receptor (beta chain). This receptor's antigen is unknown. Base qualities are missing; no much larger clone stands one base away. RNA was extracted with the RNeasy kit and 0.5 to 1 ug was reverse transcribed using random hexamers. The immunoSEQ multiplex PCR assay, which covers 54 Vbeta and 13 Jbeta segments, was used to amplify TCR beta CDR3 regions. To correct PCR amplification bias, a synthetic template baseline was used for both primer optimization and computational correction. As for the original processing: Reads were annotated to V, D and J genes according to IMGT and were analyzed with immunoSEQ Analyzer, with only productive sequences retained. Clonality was calculated as one minus the Shannon entropy normalized by log2 of the number of productive unique sequences. For each patient and control, public and private clones were evaluated among the 100 most prevalent clones. A clone was defined as Susac-specific if it was absent from the healthy and MS cohorts, from more than 850 published viral clones and from other ImmuneACCESS disease sequences. TCRdb cleaned the public reads at Q25 with fastp, built clones with MiXCR and kept in-frame beta chains. All rows with the same CDR3 protein become a single entry with the most common DNA and genes. For this entry, the V and J calls and clone size follow TCRdb and not the study's own pipeline. The sample profile shows under 150,000 distinct CDR3 sequences; 95% of them were found once. The ten most abundant clones make up approximately 0.08% of the sample.

The germline V gene sets CDR1 to SQVTM and CDR2 to ANQGSEA. V is pruned by 5 bases and J by 4 bases, leaving 8 bases of the junction without a gene match. Including cysteine and phenylalanine, the CDR3 has 15 amino acids. The sequence is cut down to CDR3 DNA, 45 bases in frame from base 1. The data were taken from a study of CD8 T cells in Susac syndrome (dated by TCRdb to about 2019). In terms of the full investigation: Of the Susac syndrome patients who were sequenced, roughly 6 had clinically active disease and fewer than ten were in clinical remission. At blood withdrawal, Susac syndrome patients were therapy-naive, treated with corticosteroids (with IVIg additionally given to some), or treated with IVIg alone. Whether CD8+ T cell activation and differentiation in Susac syndrome was antigen driven was tested using repertoire sequencing. What the authors observed across the whole study: In the CD4+ T cell repertoire of Susac syndrome patients, clonal expansion was not detected. The number of individuals in the TCR sequencing and HLA analysis was recognized as being relatively small.

Peripheral blood CD8+ and CD4+ T cells from healthy donors, Susac syndrome patients and multiple sclerosis patients were profiled using high-throughput TCR beta sequencing. Susac syndrome patients met recently defined diagnostic criteria for definite or probable disease. CD8+ TEMRA cells were enriched by FACS, while bulk CD8+ and CD4+ T cells were purified by magnetic negative isolation. Blood was collected in EDTA tubes and processed within 24 hours, with PBMCs isolated through density gradient centrifugation. PBMCs intended for TCR sequencing were cryopreserved in liquid nitrogen and were subsequently thawed in a 37 degrees C water bath. The sorted or isolated CD4+, CD8+ and CD8+ TEMRA cells had a purity of 90% or higher.

This chain is built from TRBV29-1 and TRBJ2-3, with TRBD2 matching 11 junction bases. This sequence was found in a human donor with Susac syndrome. The sample consisted of CD4+ T cells from PBMCs. The encoded CDR3 is CSVTSTSGSPDTQYF. The nucleotides read TGCAGCGTTACTTCCACTAGCGGGAGTCCAGATACGCAGTATTTT.